In this sample, the clone carrying this TCR beta chain turned up a few times. Antigen: not known. This CDR3 is built from 14 residues. Per the germline V gene, CDR1 is SGHRS and CDR2 is YFSETQ. Trimming took off 6 bases at V and 5 bases at J, with 17 bases between the two ends. This sample was included in a study of Ad26.COV2.S vaccination and SARS-CoV-2 variants. Study in general: Doses of Ad26.COV2.S were injected into muscle once or twice, 56 days apart. Study conclusions and caveats: Compared with placebo recipients, vaccine recipients had higher spike-specific TCR breadth.

Treatment of the sample: 15 to 20 received Ad26.COV2.S at low or high dose, single or two shots; 5 received placebo; per-sample allocation not given. Repertoires come from day 63 after the first vaccine or placebo injection. In Boston, an adult donor aged 18-55 years took part. An Ad26 vector carrying the Wuhan-strain SARS-CoV-2 spike served as the vaccine. The protocol was immunoSEQ multiplex PCR, while the TCRdb copy is restricted to in-frame clones and leaves out a portion. Among hundreds of thousands of clones, roughly 89% were seen once, and the ten largest hold about 2.5%. V and J are TRBV5-1 and TRBJ1-2, with D possibly matching TRBD1 (5 bases). This TCR came from a person between 18 and 65 years old who received the Ad26.COV2.S COVID-19 vaccine or a placebo. Sequenced here: peripheral blood, sampled in a trial of Ad26.COV2.S vaccine versus placebo. CDR3 sequence reads: CASKGTPQDYGYTF. CDR3 DNA sequence: TGCGCCAGCAAAGGGACCCCTCAGGATTATGGCTACACCTTC. Full variable domain (missing parts from reference TRBV5-1 and TRBJ1-2): KAGVTQTPRYLIKTRGQQVTLSCSPISGHRSVSWYQQTPGQGLQFLFEYFSETQRNKGNFPGRFSGRQFSNSRSEMNVSTLELGDSALYLCASKGTPQDYGYTFGSGTRLTVV.